This T cell receptor beta chain was captured in a study of radiotherapy plus CTLA-4 blockade in lung cancer. Study results and limitations: After radiotherapy and ipilimumab, tumor-derived clones expanded in peripheral blood.

The CDR3 covers 15 residues. Germline CDR1 SGHRS, CDR2 YFSETQ. V gave up 2 bases and J gave up 1 base, with 12 bases separating them. TCRdb's copy holds only in-frame clones and misses some; the assay was immunoSEQ multiplex PCR. The table lists about 32,000 clones, less than 75% of them singletons. Concerning this clone: Antigen specificity is unknown.

The chain links TRBV5-1 to TRBJ1-1; D not certain. Sequencing was performed on peripheral blood, taken from a patient treated with radiotherapy plus ipilimumab. The sequence was obtained from a human donor with non-small cell lung cancer who had stable disease on radiotherapy plus ipilimumab. The CDR3 DNA follows: TGCGCCAGCAGCTTAAATGGATTGGAGAACACTGAAGCTTTCTTT. Its protein product is CASSLNGLENTEAFF.